This T cell receptor beta chain derives from a study of cytomegalovirus exposure and HLA in healthy donors. The CDR3 has 13 amino acids. The V gene lost 6 bases and the J gene lost 5 bases, with 12 bases spanning the gap. In germline, CDR1 is MRHNA, CDR2 SNTAGT. PCR employed 60 Vbeta and 13 Jbeta primers. Repertoires were generated with immunoSEQ multiplex PCR, while TCRdb's copy carries only in-frame clones and drops some. The data show about 170,000 clones, and the top ten clones hold approximately 0.8%. Sequenced: PBMCs. The TCR was taken from a woman aged 18-30 years in good health and CMV-seropositive. The chain couples TRBV6-4 to TRBJ2-3, with D possibly matching TRBD1 (5 bases). The CDR3 region is CASSLKGEDTQYF. The CDR3 coding sequence is TGTGCCAGCAGCCTGAAAGGGGAAGATACGCAGTATTTT.